The T cell receptor (beta chain) under discussion was sequenced for a study of CD8+ T cells in alopecia areata. Whole-study findings and limits: Higher clonality and more expanded CD8+ clones appeared in lesional than normal scalp. With patients, TCR sharing proved less clear than in mice, a difference possibly related to HLA.

RNA extraction and reverse transcription yielded cDNA as sequencing template. TCRdb's table, derived via immunoSEQ multiplex PCR, lists solely in-frame clones and lacks some. The data show about 7,500 clones, about three quarters seen once. The V gene lost 0 bases and the J gene lost 3 bases, with 11 bases spanning the gap. Germline lookup yields CDR1 MNHEY and CDR2 SVGAGI. The CDR3 spans 15 residues. This clone has more than one count but fewer than ten. The antigen remains unidentified. CD4+ cells obtained from about five patients were subjected to sorting into CD25+CD127- cells. The chain combines TRBV6-5 with TRBJ1-2; D perhaps matches TRBD1 (5 bases). The origin of this receptor is a human donor with alopecia areata. Material for sequencing was CD4+ Tregs sorted from blood. The CDR3 DNA sequence: TGTGCCAGCAGTTACTCGGGCAGGGCCCACTATGGCTACACCTTC. It codes for CASSYSGRAHYGYTF.